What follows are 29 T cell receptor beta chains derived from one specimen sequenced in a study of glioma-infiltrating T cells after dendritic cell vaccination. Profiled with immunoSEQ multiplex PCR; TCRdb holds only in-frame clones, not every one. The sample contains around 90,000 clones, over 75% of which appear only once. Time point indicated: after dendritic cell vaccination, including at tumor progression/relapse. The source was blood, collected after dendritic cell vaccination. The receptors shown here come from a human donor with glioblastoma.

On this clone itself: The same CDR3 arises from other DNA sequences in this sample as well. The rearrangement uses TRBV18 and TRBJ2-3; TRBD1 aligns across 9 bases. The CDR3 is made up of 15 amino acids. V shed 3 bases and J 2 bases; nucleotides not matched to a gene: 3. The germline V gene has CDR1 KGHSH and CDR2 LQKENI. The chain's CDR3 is CASSPTGGSTDTQYF. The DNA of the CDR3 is TGTGCCAGCTCACCGACAGGGGGATCCACAGATACGCAGTATTTT.

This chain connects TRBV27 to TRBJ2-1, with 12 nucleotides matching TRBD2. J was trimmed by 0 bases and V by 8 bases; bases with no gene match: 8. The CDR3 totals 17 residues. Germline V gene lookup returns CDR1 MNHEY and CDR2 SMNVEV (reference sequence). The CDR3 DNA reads TGTGCCAGCGTGGGACTAGCGGGTGGAGGCTCCTACAATGAGCAGTTCTTC. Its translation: CASVGLAGGGSYNEQFF.

The CDR3 protein is CASSPWTGFSPLHF. The CDR3 DNA reads as TGTGCCAGCAGCCCCTGGACAGGGTTTTCACCCCTCCACTTT. This rearrangement joins TRBV9 to TRBJ1-6, with 8 positions matching TRBD1. The CDR3 loop spans 14 amino acids. The germline gives CDR1 SGDLS, CDR2 YYNGEE. V shed 4 bases, J shed 9 bases, and the junction held 6 bases outside the gene matches.

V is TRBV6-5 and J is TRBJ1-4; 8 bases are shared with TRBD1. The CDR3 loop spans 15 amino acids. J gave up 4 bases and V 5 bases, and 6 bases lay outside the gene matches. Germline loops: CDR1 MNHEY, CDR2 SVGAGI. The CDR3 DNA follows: TGTGCCAGCAGTCCGAGGACAGGGAATAATGAAAAACTGTTTTTT. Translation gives CASSPRTGNNEKLFF.

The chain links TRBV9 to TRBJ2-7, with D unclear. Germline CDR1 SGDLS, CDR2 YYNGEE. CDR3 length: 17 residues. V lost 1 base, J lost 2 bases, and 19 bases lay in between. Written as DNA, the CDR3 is TGTGCCAGCAGCGTACAGGAAAAACAGTCCTATCCCTACGAGCAGTACTTC. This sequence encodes CASSVQEKQSYPYEQYF.

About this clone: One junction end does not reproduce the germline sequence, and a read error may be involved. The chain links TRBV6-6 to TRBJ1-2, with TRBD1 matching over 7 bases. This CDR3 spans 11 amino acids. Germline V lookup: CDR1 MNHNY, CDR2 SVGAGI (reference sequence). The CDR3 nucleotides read TGTGCCAGCAGCAGTACAGGGGCAGTTTGCTTC. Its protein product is CASSSTGAVCF.

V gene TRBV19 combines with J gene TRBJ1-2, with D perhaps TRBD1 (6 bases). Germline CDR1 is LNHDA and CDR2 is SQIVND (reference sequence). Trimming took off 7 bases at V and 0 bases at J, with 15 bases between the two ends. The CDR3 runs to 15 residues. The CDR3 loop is CASIIHRESNYGYTF. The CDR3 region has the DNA TGTGCCAGTATAATACACAGGGAATCTAACTATGGCTACACCTTC.

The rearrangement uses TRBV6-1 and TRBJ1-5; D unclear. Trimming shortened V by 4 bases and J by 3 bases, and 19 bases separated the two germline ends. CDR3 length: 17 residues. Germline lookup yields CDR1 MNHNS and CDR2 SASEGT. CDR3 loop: CASSGPRGRELNQPQHF. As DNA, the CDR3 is TGTGCCAGCAGTGGGCCCCGAGGGAGGGAGCTCAATCAGCCCCAGCATTTT.

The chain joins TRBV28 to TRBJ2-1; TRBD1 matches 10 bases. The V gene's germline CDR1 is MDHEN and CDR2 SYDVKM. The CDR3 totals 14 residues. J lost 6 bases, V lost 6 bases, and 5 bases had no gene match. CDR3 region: CASRPGQGFNEQFF. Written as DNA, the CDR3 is TGTGCCAGCAGGCCGGGACAGGGGTTCAATGAGCAGTTCTTC.

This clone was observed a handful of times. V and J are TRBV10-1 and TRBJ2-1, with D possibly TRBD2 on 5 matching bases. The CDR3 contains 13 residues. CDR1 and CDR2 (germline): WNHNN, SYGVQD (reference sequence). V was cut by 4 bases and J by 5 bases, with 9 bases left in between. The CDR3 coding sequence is TGCGCCAGCAGTGCCGGACTCGACAATGAGCAGTTCTTC. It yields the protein CASSAGLDNEQFF.

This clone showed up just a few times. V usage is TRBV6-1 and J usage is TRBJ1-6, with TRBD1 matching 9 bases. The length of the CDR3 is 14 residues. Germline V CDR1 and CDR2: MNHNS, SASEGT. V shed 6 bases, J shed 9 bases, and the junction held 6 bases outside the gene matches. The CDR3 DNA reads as TGTGCCAGCAGCTCGGGACAGGGAGGTTCACCCCTCCACTTT. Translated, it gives CASSSGQGGSPLHF.

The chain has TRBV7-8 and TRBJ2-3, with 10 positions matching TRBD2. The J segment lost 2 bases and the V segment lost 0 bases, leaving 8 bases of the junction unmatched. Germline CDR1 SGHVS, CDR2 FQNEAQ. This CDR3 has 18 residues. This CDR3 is CASSLAGGLAILTDTQYF. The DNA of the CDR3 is TGTGCCAGCAGCTTAGCGGGGGGACTAGCGATACTCACAGATACGCAGTATTTT.

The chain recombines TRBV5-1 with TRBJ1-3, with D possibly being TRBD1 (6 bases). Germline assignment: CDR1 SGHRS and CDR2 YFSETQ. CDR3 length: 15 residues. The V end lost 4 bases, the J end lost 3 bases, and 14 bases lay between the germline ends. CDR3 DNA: TGCGCCAGCAGCGCCCAGGGGATGGGTGGAAACACCATATATTTT. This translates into CASSAQGMGGNTIYF.

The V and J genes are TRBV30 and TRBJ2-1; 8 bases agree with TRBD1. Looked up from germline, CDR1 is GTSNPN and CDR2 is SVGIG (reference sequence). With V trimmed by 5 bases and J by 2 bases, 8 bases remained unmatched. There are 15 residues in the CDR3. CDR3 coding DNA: TGTGCCTGGTCGAGGACAGGGCAAGCCTACAATGAGCAGTTCTTC. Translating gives CAWSRTGQAYNEQFF.

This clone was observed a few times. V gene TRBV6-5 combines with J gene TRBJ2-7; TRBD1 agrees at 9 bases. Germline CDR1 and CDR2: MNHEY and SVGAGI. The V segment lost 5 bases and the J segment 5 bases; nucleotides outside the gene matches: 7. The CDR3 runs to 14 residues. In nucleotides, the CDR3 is TGTGCCAGCAGTCTAAGACAGGGGGGCCACGAGCAGTACGTC. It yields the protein CASSLRQGGHEQYV.

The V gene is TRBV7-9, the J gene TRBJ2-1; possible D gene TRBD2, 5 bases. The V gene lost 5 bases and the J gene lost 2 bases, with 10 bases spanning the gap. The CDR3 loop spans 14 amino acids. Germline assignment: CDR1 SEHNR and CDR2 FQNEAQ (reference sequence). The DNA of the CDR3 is TGTGCCAGCAGCATAACGGGGACCTACAATGAGCAGTTCTTC. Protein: CASSITGTYNEQFF.

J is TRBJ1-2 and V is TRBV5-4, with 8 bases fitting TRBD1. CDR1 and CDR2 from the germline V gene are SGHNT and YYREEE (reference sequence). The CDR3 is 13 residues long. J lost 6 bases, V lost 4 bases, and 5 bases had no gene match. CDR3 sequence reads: CASSPDRADGYTF. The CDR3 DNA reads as TGTGCCAGCAGCCCGGACAGGGCGGATGGCTACACCTTC. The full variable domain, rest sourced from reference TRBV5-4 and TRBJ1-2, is ETGVTQSPTHLIKTRGQQVTLRCSSQSGHNTVSWYQQALGQGPQFIFQYYREEENGRGNFPPRFSGLQFPNYSSELNVNALELDDSALYLCASSPDRADGYTFGSGTRLTVV.

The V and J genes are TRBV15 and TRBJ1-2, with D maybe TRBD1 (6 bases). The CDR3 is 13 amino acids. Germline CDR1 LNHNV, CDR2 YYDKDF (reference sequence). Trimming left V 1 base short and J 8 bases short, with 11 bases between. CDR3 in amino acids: CATSRANRDGYTF. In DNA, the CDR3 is TGTGCCACCAGCAGAGCAAACAGGGACGGCTACACCTTC.

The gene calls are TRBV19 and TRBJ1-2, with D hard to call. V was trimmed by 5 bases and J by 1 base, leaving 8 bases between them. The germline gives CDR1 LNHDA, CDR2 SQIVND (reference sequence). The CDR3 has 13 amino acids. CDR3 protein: CASSLTVNYGYTF. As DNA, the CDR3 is TGTGCCAGTAGTCTCACAGTTAACTATGGCTACACCTTC.

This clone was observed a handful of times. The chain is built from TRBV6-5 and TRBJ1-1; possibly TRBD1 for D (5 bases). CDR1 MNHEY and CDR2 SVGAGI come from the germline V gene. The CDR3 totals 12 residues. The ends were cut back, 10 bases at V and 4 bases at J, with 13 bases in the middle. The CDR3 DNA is TGTGCCACGGGGGGAGGGATCACTGAAGCTTTCTTT. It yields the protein CATGGGITEAFF.

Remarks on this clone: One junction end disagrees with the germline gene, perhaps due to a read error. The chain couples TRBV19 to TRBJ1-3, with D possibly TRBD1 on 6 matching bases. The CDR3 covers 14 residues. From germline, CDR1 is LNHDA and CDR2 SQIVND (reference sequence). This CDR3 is CASSPGPFRDTTYF. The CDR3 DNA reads TGTGCCAGTAGTCCGGGACCTTTTAGGGACACCACATATTTT.

The CDR3 reads CASSLGDRETDTQYF. The CDR3 DNA sequence: TGCGCCAGCAGCTTGGGGGACAGGGAAACAGATACGCAGTATTTT. The chain recombines TRBV5-1 with TRBJ2-3, with 9 bases identical to TRBD1. The CDR3 spans 15 residues. The germline V gene has CDR1 SGHRS and CDR2 YFSETQ. V gave up 0 bases and J gave up 3 bases; unmatched junction bases: 2.

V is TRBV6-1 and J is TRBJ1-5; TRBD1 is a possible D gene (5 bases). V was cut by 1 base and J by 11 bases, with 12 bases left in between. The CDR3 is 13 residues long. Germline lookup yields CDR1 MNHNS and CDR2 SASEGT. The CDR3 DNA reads TGTGCCAGCAGTGAAGGCTGGCGGGGGGCCCAGCATTTT. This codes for CASSEGWRGAQHF.

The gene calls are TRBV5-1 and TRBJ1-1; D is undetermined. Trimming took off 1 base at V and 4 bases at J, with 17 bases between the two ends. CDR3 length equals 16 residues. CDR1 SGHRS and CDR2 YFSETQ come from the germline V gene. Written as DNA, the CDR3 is TGCGCCAGCAGCTTGTACCCCTCGGACCTAGCCACTGAAGCTTTCTTT. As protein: CASSLYPSDLATEAFF.

The CDR3 DNA sequence: TGTGCCAGCAGCTTACCTGGGGGCTCTGAAGCTTTCTTT. Its protein is CASSLPGGSEAFF. The chain couples TRBV7-3 to TRBJ1-1; D perhaps matches TRBD1 (6 bases). The germline V and J ends were trimmed by 2 bases and 6 bases, with 10 bases remaining between them. Per the germline V gene, CDR1 is SGHTA and CDR2 is FQGTGA. The CDR3 covers 13 residues. Filled out from reference TRBV7-3 and TRBJ1-1, the complete variable domain reads GAGVSQTPSNKVTEKGKYVELRCDPISGHTALYWYRQSLGQGPEFLIYFQGTGAADDSGLPNDRFFAVRPEGSVSTLKIQRTERGDSAVYLCASSLPGGSEAFFGQGTRLTVV.

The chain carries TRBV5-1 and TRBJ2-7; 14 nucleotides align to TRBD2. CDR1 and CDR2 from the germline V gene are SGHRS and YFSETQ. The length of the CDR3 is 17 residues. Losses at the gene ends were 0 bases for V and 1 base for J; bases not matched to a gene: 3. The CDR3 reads CASSLDGLAGGSYEQYF. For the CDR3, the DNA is TGCGCCAGCAGCTTGGACGGACTAGCGGGGGGATCCTACGAGCAGTACTTC.

In nucleotides, the CDR3 is TGTGCCAGCAGCTTACCGGGGGGGCCATTTAATGAGCAGTTCTTC. Amino acids: CASSLPGGPFNEQFF. The genes are TRBV5-6 and TRBJ2-1; 8 bases map to TRBD2. CDR1 and CDR2 (germline): SGHDT, YYEEEE. The CDR3 covers 15 residues. Losses at the gene ends were 2 bases for V and 7 bases for J; bases not matched to a gene: 8. Looking up the rest from reference TRBV5-6 and TRBJ2-1 gives the full variable domain: DAGVTQSPTHLIKTRGQQVTLRCSPKSGHDTVSWYQQALGQGPQFIFQYYEEEERQRGNFPDRFSGHQFPNYSSELNVNALLLGDSALYLCASSLPGGPFNEQFFGPGTRLTVL.

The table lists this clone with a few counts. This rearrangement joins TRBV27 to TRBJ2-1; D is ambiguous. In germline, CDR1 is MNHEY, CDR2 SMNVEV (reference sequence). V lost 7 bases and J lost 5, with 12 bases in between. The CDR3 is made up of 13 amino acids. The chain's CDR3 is CASTPGFHNEQFF. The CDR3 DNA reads TGTGCCAGCACCCCAGGTTTCCACAATGAGCAGTTCTTC.

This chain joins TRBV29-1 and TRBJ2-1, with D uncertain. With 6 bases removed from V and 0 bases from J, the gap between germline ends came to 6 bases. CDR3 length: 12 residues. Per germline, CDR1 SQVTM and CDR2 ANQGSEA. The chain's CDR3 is CSVESSYNEQFF. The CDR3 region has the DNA TGCAGCGTCGAGAGCTCCTACAATGAGCAGTTCTTC.